This T cell receptor (beta chain) originates from a study of CD8 T cells in Susac syndrome. The RNA, about 0.5 to 1 ug, was put through reverse transcription using random hexamers. TCRdb reanalysed the immunoSEQ multiplex PCR reads using MiXCR and keeps one entry per CDR3 protein. The data contain about 120,000 distinct CDR3 sequences, around 90% of them singletons. V lost 2 bases to trimming and J lost 3 bases, with 10 bases between them. This CDR3 region has 14 residues. Germline assignment: CDR1 MNHNY and CDR2 SVGAGI (reference sequence). The sequenced material came from CD4+ T cells from PBMCs. This TCR derives from a human donor in good health. This chain joins TRBV6-6 and TRBJ1-1, with D hard to call. CDR3: CASSYGPKDTEAFF. CDR3 DNA: TGTGCCAGCAGTTACGGCCCCAAGGACACTGAAGCTTTCTTT.